Listed here are 32 T cell receptor beta chains from one sample, sequenced in a study of response to subunit inactivated influenza vaccine. Using its own MiXCR run on the RT-PCR reads, TCRdb lists one record per CDR3 protein. The sample includes about 800,000 distinct CDR3 sequences, roughly 20% seen only once; the top ten take around 9.6%. The material sequenced was PBMCs from blood, taken roughly 5 days after vaccination. These receptor sequences come from a man aged 45-65 years who received an inactivated influenza vaccine.

This clonotype was detected many times. V and J are TRBV12-3 or TRBV12-4 and TRBJ2-3, with D perhaps being TRBD1 or TRBD2 (6 bases each). The V end lost 5 bases, the J end lost 2 bases, and 14 bases lay between the germline ends. This CDR3 has 15 residues. The CDR3: CASSPAGHPTDTQYF. The CDR3 nucleotides read TGTGCCAGCAGTCCCGCGGGACATCCCACAGATACGCAGTATTTT.

The chain links TRBV20-1 to TRBJ2-7; the match to TRBD2 covers 12 bases. CDR3 size: 15 residues. In germline, CDR1 is DFQATT, CDR2 SNEGSKA (reference sequence). Trimming took 1 base from V and 3 from J; bases not matched to a gene: 4. The CDR3 coding sequence is TGCAGTGCTAGAGTCGGGACTAGCGGGTTCTACGAGCAGTACTTC. This encodes CSARVGTSGFYEQYF.

This clonotype was picked up many times. V gene TRBV29-1 combines with J gene TRBJ2-7, with 7 bases fitting TRBD1. CDR3 length equals 13 residues. Germline V gene data show CDR1 as SQVTM and CDR2 as ANQGSEA. V dropped 4 bases and J dropped 4; count of bases not matched to a gene: 7. The CDR3, as DNA: TGCAGCGTTGGGACAGGCACTTCTTACGAGCAGTACTTC. The encoded protein is CSVGTGTSYEQYF.

V is TRBV20-1 and J is TRBJ2-5, with D maybe TRBD2 (6 bases). Trimming left V 6 bases short and J 4 bases short, with 18 bases between. The CDR3 sequence is 14 residues long. The germline gives CDR1 DFQATT, CDR2 SNEGSKA (reference sequence). The CDR3 coding sequence is TGCAGTGCGACCGGGACTGGCTCCCGAGAGACCCAGTACTTC. Translation gives CSATGTGSRETQYF.

This clonotype appeared many times. The chain carries TRBV10-3 and TRBJ2-1, with D possibly being TRBD1 (6 bases). V lost 8 bases, J lost 5 bases, and 13 bases lay in between. Germline V CDR1 and CDR2: ENHRY, SYGVKD. The CDR3 has 13 residues. The CDR3 sequence: CAILRQVDNEQFF. The CDR3 DNA reads as TGTGCCATCCTTAGACAGGTTGACAATGAGCAGTTCTTC.

This clonotype has a single count. The chain links TRBV11-2 to TRBJ2-5, with D maybe TRBD2 (6 bases). The length of the CDR3 is 15 residues. Trimming shortened V by 6 bases and J by 9 bases, and 23 bases separated the two germline ends. Germline CDR1 and CDR2: SGHAT and FQNNGV. The CDR3 loop reads CASRDGLRPSGAQYF. DNA of the CDR3: TGTGCCAGCAGGGATGGACTACGCCCCTCGGGGGCCCAGTACTTC.

This clonotype showed up many times. The chain recombines TRBV7-2 with TRBJ1-3, with 10 bases matching TRBD1. There are 16 residues in the CDR3. Trimming took 0 bases from V and 3 from J; bases not matched to a gene: 2. Per germline, CDR1 SGHTA and CDR2 FQGNSA. The CDR3 is CASSLAGQGNGNTIYF. CDR3 sequence (DNA): TGTGCCAGCAGCTTAGCGGGACAGGGGAATGGAAACACCATATATTTT.

This clonotype was found a few times. The chain uses TRBV11-2 and TRBJ2-5; tentative D call: TRBD1 (5 bases). Germline V gene data show CDR1 as SGHAT and CDR2 as FQNNGV. CDR3 length: 16 amino acids. V was pared by 2 bases and J by 5 bases, with 18 bases between. The CDR3 loop is CASSLITRQRVETQYF. The CDR3 DNA is TGTGCCAGCAGCTTAATCACTCGACAGCGTGTCGAGACCCAGTACTTC.

This clonotype appeared many times. This chain uses TRBV25-1 with TRBJ2-7; a weak D match, TRBD1 (6 bases). The CDR3 is made up of 14 amino acids. The ends were cut back, 3 bases at V and 3 bases at J, with 12 bases in the middle. Germline V lookup: CDR1 MGHDK, CDR2 SYGVNS. The CDR3 DNA is TGTGCCAGCAGTGATCATGCCAGGGGCTACGAGCAGTACTTC. Its protein is CASSDHARGYEQYF.

The table lists this clonotype with many counts. The chain joins TRBV12-3 or TRBV12-4 to TRBJ1-6, with a tentative D call TRBD1 (6 bases). The CDR3 extends over 13 amino acids. Trimming removed 1 base at V and 10 bases at J, with 8 bases between. The CDR3 loop is CASSLGQASPLHF. DNA of the CDR3: TGTGCCAGCAGTTTAGGACAGGCGTCACCCCTCCACTTT.

The V gene is TRBV6-5, the J gene TRBJ2-7, with TRBD1 identical over 12 bases. Germline CDR1 reads MNHEY; CDR2 reads SVGAGI. This CDR3 region has 16 residues. Trimming cost V 3 bases and J 6 bases; bases outside gene matches: 9. CDR3 sequence reads: CASSYLIGTGGAEQYF. In DNA, the CDR3 is TGTGCCAGCAGTTATTTAATAGGGACAGGGGGCGCCGAGCAGTACTTC.

This clonotype was seen a few times. The chain couples TRBV7-9 to TRBJ2-7; TRBD2 matches 8 bases. The CDR3 totals 16 residues. Trimming removed 0 bases from V and 2 bases from J; junction bases left unmatched: 6. CDR1 and CDR2 (germline): SEHNR, FQNEAQ (reference sequence). CDR3 in DNA: TGTGCCAGCAGCTTAGCCGGGGGACTAGTTACCTACGAGCAGTACTTC. Translating it yields CASSLAGGLVTYEQYF. The full variable domain, in which reference TRBV7-9 and TRBJ2-7 provide the parts outside the CDR3, is DTGVSQNPRHKITKRGQNVTFRCDPISEHNRLYWYRQTLGQGPEFLTYFQNEAQLEKSRLLSDRFSAERPKGSFSTLEIQRTEQGDSAMYLCASSLAGGLVTYEQYFGPGTRLTVT.

This clonotype was found many times. The rearrangement joins TRBV3-1 to TRBJ2-1; D unresolved. This CDR3 spans 11 amino acids. From germline, CDR1 is LGHDT and CDR2 YNNKEL (reference sequence). V shed 1 base and J shed 9 bases, with 4 bases lying between them. In nucleotides, the CDR3 is TGTGCCAGCAGCCAAGGGTTTGAGCAGTTCTTC. It translates to CASSQGFEQFF.

The sample holds many counts of this clonotype. This chain links TRBV20-1 with TRBJ2-1, with D perhaps matching TRBD1 (6 bases). CDR3 length: 13 residues. V shed 3 bases and J shed 7 bases, with 13 bases lying between them. CDR1 and CDR2 from the germline V gene are DFQATT and SNEGSKA (reference sequence). The CDR3 bases are TGCAGTGCTAGCAGGGGTAGCCCAAATGAGCAGTTCTTC. Its protein product is CSASRGSPNEQFF.

The chain recombines TRBV20-1 with TRBJ1-1; 7 bases line up with TRBD1. Germline CDR1 and CDR2: DFQATT and SNEGSKA (reference sequence). The CDR3 length is 16 residues. Losses at the gene ends were 0 bases for V and 8 bases for J; bases not matched to a gene: 15. The CDR3 coding sequence is TGCAGTGCTAGAGATCGGAGACAGGGAGGCCCGGGGGAAGCTTTCTTT. It translates to CSARDRRQGGPGEAFF.

The V gene is TRBV24-1, the J gene TRBJ2-3; D is unclear. CDR3 length: 17 residues. Per the germline V gene, CDR1 is KGHDR and CDR2 is SFDVKD. V shed 2 bases and J shed 4 bases, with 18 bases lying between them. In DNA, the CDR3 is TGTGCCACCAGTGATTCGTCCTTCCCGGGCCCCCCAGATACGCAGTATTTT. It is translated as CATSDSSFPGPPDTQYF.

This clonotype was detected a few times. This sequence joins TRBV7-2 and TRBJ2-3; D might be TRBD1 (6 bases). Trimming took off 3 bases at V and 0 bases at J, with 13 bases between the two ends. Germline V gene lookup returns CDR1 SGHTA and CDR2 FQGNSA. The CDR3 runs to 16 residues. CDR3 in amino acids: CASSLGARLSTDTQYF. The CDR3 DNA follows: TGTGCCAGCAGCTTGGGGGCCCGCTTGAGCACAGATACGCAGTATTTT.

The rearrangement joins TRBV30 to TRBJ2-7; 8 bases fit TRBD1. Germline V gene sequence: CDR1 GTSNPN, CDR2 SVGIG (reference sequence). Trimming removed 4 bases from V and 2 bases from J; junction bases left unmatched: 1. The CDR3 runs 12 residues. CDR3 sequence (DNA): TGTGCCTGGACCAGGGGGCCCTACGAGCAGTACTTC. This translates into CAWTRGPYEQYF.

The chain uses TRBV5-1 and TRBJ2-2, with 9 nucleotides matching TRBD1. Germline values: CDR1 SGHRS, CDR2 YFSETQ. The ends lost 3 bases at V and 4 bases at J; junction bases unmatched: 7. There are 16 residues in the CDR3. The CDR3 region has the DNA TGCGCCAGCAGCTCACTACAGGGGGCGGGCACCGGGGAGCTGTTTTTT. Protein sequence: CASSSLQGAGTGELFF.

This clonotype was counted only a few times. The V and J genes are TRBV3-1 and TRBJ1-6; D call uncertain. The length of the CDR3 is 12 residues. The V gene lost 1 base and the J gene lost 9 bases, with 4 bases spanning the gap. From germline, CDR1 is LGHDT and CDR2 YNNKEL (reference sequence). Here the CDR3 DNA reads TGTGCCAGCAGCCAAGCTGTTTCACCCCTCCACTTT. This encodes CASSQAVSPLHF.

The chain is built from TRBV6-6 and TRBJ2-1; no reliable D call. V gave up 6 bases and J gave up 10 bases, with 10 bases separating them. This CDR3 region has 11 residues. Germline V CDR1 and CDR2: MNHNY, SVGAGI (reference sequence). This CDR3 is CASRREREQFF. The CDR3 DNA sequence: TGTGCCAGCAGACGCGAGAGGGAGCAGTTCTTC.

This clonotype has more than one count but fewer than ten. The V gene is TRBV27, the J gene TRBJ1-5; TRBD1 agrees at 7 bases. The CDR3 is 14 residues long. With 6 bases clipped from V and 3 bases from J, the junction kept 5 bases outside the gene matches. Germline V gene sequence: CDR1 MNHEY, CDR2 SMNVEV (reference sequence). The CDR3 DNA is TGTGCCAGCAGCCGGGACAGCCTCAATCAGCCCCAGCATTTT. Protein product: CASSRDSLNQPQHF.

This clonotype was observed a handful of times. This chain uses TRBV7-9 with TRBJ2-1, with a possible D match to TRBD1 (5 bases). V shed 5 bases and J shed 2 bases, with 13 bases lying between them. The V gene's germline CDR1 is SEHNR and CDR2 FQNEAQ (reference sequence). CDR3 size: 15 residues. The CDR3 bases are TGTGCCAGCAGCGACAGCTTATGGGCCTACAATGAGCAGTTCTTC. It translates to CASSDSLWAYNEQFF.

This rearrangement joins TRBV7-9 to TRBJ2-5, with D possibly matching TRBD2 (5 bases). Germline CDR1 SEHNR, CDR2 FQNEAQ (reference sequence). V shed 5 bases and J shed 7 bases, with 20 bases lying between them. The CDR3 spans 15 residues. CDR3 in DNA: TGTGCCAGCAGCCTCACCAAGGACCCCCGGGGGACCCAGTACTTC. It specifies CASSLTKDPRGTQYF.

This clonotype was observed a handful of times. The chain has TRBV28 and TRBJ2-7; D is perhaps TRBD1 (6 bases). The CDR3 is 15 amino acids. Germline lookup yields CDR1 MDHEN and CDR2 SYDVKM. Trimming removed 5 bases at V and 3 bases at J, with 17 bases between. CDR3 DNA sequence: TGTGCCAGCAGTCCTCCCGAGGGGGTAATCTACGAGCAGTACTTC. Translation: CASSPPEGVIYEQYF.

In this sample, this clonotype turned up a few times. The rearrangement links TRBV5-1 to TRBJ2-3, with TRBD2 matching over 7 bases. Germline loops: CDR1 SGHRS, CDR2 YFSETQ. This CDR3 is 17 amino acids long. V was pared by 0 bases and J by 1 base, with 8 bases of the junction left unmatched. As DNA, the CDR3 is TGCGCCAGCAGCTTGGTTTCGTCTAGCGGCGGCACAGATACGCAGTATTTT. Translation: CASSLVSSSGGTDTQYF.

This sequence joins TRBV20-1 and TRBJ2-3; a weak D match, TRBD2 (6 bases). This CDR3 spans 18 amino acids. CDR1 is DFQATT, CDR2 SNEGSKA, per germline (reference sequence). Between the trimmed V and J ends, which lost 1 base and 5 bases, there was a span of 25 bases. The CDR3 is CSARANGGGLVLKDTQYF. CDR3 DNA: TGCAGTGCTAGAGCGAACGGGGGAGGACTTGTCCTTAAAGATACGCAGTATTTT.

This chain connects TRBV5-1 to TRBJ1-2; 8 bases match TRBD1. CDR3 length equals 14 residues. V trimming: 7 bases; J trimming: 8 bases; junction bases outside the gene matches: 13. Germline V gives CDR1 SGHRS, CDR2 YFSETQ. For the CDR3, the DNA is TGCGCCAGCCGATCGACAGGGGCCCTTGGAGGCTACACCTTC. It codes for CASRSTGALGGYTF.

The rearrangement joins TRBV2 to TRBJ2-7; TRBD2 might be the D (6 bases). Germline V gene sequence: CDR1 SNHLY, CDR2 FYNNEI. V was cut by 9 bases and J by 7 bases, with 19 bases left in between. This CDR3 has 13 residues. CDR3: CASRSGGAGEQYF. CDR3 bases: TGTGCCAGTCGCAGCGGCGGGGCGGGGGAGCAGTACTTC. The variable domain in full, completed from reference TRBV2 and TRBJ2-7, reads EPEVTQTPSHQVTQMGQEVILRCVPISNHLYFYWYRQILGQKVEFLVSFYNNEISEKSEIFDDQFSVERPDGSNFTLKIRSTKLEDSAMYFCASRSGGAGEQYFGPGTRLTVT.

The chain couples TRBV6-2 or TRBV6-3 to TRBJ2-7; the D is unclear. Germline V lookup: CDR1 MNHEY, CDR2 SVGEGT. V was pared by 2 bases and J by 1 base, with 6 bases between. CDR3 size: 13 residues. Here the CDR3 DNA reads TGTGCCAGCAGTTACGTCAGATCCTACGAGCAGTACTTC. Encoded protein: CASSYVRSYEQYF.

This chain connects TRBV4-1 to TRBJ1-1; D is unresolved. The CDR3 is made up of 18 amino acids. The germline gives CDR1 MGHRA, CDR2 YSYEKL. V gave up 4 bases and J gave up 0 bases, with 21 bases separating them. DNA of the CDR3: TGCGCCAGCAGCCCCTTAGGCGTGTTGCTCTTTCTGAACACTGAAGCTTTCTTT. The encoded protein is CASSPLGVLLFLNTEAFF.

The J gene is TRBJ1-2, the V gene TRBV7-9, with TRBD1 matching over 9 bases. From germline, CDR1 is SEHNR and CDR2 FQNEAQ (reference sequence). The CDR3 is 15 amino acids. V was clipped by 5 bases and J by 6 bases; unmatched bases: 10. The CDR3 DNA reads as TGTGCCAGCAGCGCCACAGGGGGCGATCTCCATGGCTACACCTTC. This encodes CASSATGGDLHGYTF.